Below are 26 T cell receptor beta chains sequenced from a single sample in a study of T cell changes during pregnancy in multiple sclerosis. Data came from immunoSEQ multiplex PCR; TCRdb stores just in-frame clones and leaves some out. The sample has 34,000 or so clones, about 90% seen once; the top ten hold approximately 4.1%. This specimen was CD8+ T cells from peripheral blood mononuclear cells, taken after pregnancy. The receptors shown here come from a female donor with multiple sclerosis, enrolled in a pregnancy study.

V gene TRBV2 combines with J gene TRBJ2-3, with D perhaps matching TRBD2 (6 bases). The germline V gene has CDR1 SNHLY and CDR2 FYNNEI. The V and J ends lost 6 bases and 3 bases respectively, with 16 bases between them. The length of the CDR3 is 15 residues. CDR3 DNA sequence: TGTGCCAGCAGCCCGGGACCCGGAGGGACAGATACGCAGTATTTT. Protein product: CASSPGPGGTDTQYF. Variable domain in full (rest from reference TRBV2 and TRBJ2-3): EPEVTQTPSHQVTQMGQEVILRCVPISNHLYFYWYRQILGQKVEFLVSFYNNEISEKSEIFDDQFSVERPDGSNFTLKIRSTKLEDSAMYFCASSPGPGGTDTQYFGPGTRLTVL.

The chain links TRBV7-3 to TRBJ2-1; possible D gene TRBD2, 6 bases. The V gene's germline CDR1 is SGHTA and CDR2 FQGTGA. V shed 5 bases and J shed 4 bases, with 27 bases lying between them. CDR3 length equals 19 residues. CDR3: CASSPLAGGVSPAYNEQFF. DNA for the CDR3: TGTGCCAGCAGCCCCCTCGCCGGCGGGGTCTCCCCCGCTTACAATGAGCAGTTCTTC.

This chain links TRBV6-4 with TRBJ2-1; TRBD2 is a possible D gene (5 bases). Germline CDR1 MRHNA, CDR2 SNTAGT. The CDR3 consists of 14 residues. Trimming took 1 base from V and 12 from J, leaving 16 bases between them. In DNA form, the CDR3 reads TGTGCCAGCAGTGACTTCCAGTCTAGCAGAGTGCAGTTCTTC. Its protein is CASSDFQSSRVQFF.

The chain recombines TRBV19 with TRBJ2-7, with 8 bases that match TRBD2. The CDR3 has 16 residues. Germline V lookup: CDR1 LNHDA, CDR2 SQIVND (reference sequence). The V and J ends lost 3 bases and 0 bases, in that order; junction bases with no gene match: 7. This CDR3 is CASSILGAGASYEQYF. The CDR3 DNA reads TGTGCCAGTAGTATTTTAGGAGCGGGAGCCTCCTACGAGCAGTACTTC.

This clone was seen a handful of times. The V gene is TRBV2, the J gene TRBJ2-2, with 7 positions matching TRBD1. Germline V CDR1 and CDR2: SNHLY, FYNNEI. The CDR3 is 11 amino acids. Losses at the gene ends were 11 bases for V and 5 bases for J; bases not matched to a gene: 2. Written as DNA, the CDR3 is TGTGCCTCCAGGGGGACCGGGGAGCTGTTTTTT. Amino acids: CASRGTGELFF.

This chain uses TRBV7-6 with TRBJ2-3, with 8 positions matching TRBD2. The CDR3 has 13 amino acids. Germline lookup yields CDR1 SGHVS and CDR2 FNYEAQ. The trim removed 1 base at V and 10 bases at J, leaving 4 bases unmatched. In DNA form, the CDR3 reads TGTGCCAGCAGCTTAGAGGTCGGGAGGGCGCAGTATTTT. It encodes CASSLEVGRAQYF.

This rearrangement joins TRBV5-5 to TRBJ1-2; no clear D gene. Trimming left V 6 bases short and J 7 bases short, with 10 bases between. Germline values: CDR1 SGHKS, CDR2 YYEKEE (reference sequence). This CDR3 contains 11 residues. The CDR3 bases are TGTGCCAGCACCCTTGGAGGTGGCTACACCTTC. Translating gives CASTLGGGYTF.

The V and J genes are TRBV4-1 and TRBJ2-7; D is perhaps TRBD2 (7 bases). This CDR3 is 16 amino acids long. The V end lost 4 bases, the J end lost 0 bases, and 16 bases lay between the germline ends. CDR1 and CDR2 from the germline V gene are MGHRA and YSYEKL. DNA for the CDR3: TGCGCCAGCAGCCCACATGAGGGGGGGAGCTCCTACGAGCAGTACTTC. Protein sequence: CASSPHEGGSSYEQYF.

CDR3 coding DNA: TGTGCCAGCAGTGATTTTACAGGGTCGTACGAGCAGTACTTC. As protein: CASSDFTGSYEQYF. This sequence joins TRBV6-1 and TRBJ2-7; tentatively, D is TRBD1 (6 bases). CDR3 length: 14 amino acids. Per germline, CDR1 MNHNS and CDR2 SASEGT. V gave up 3 bases and J gave up 4 bases, with 13 bases separating them.

The CDR3 DNA reads TGTGCCAGCTCTAGGGCAAAAGCGGGGCTGAGCACAGATACGCAGTATTTT. Translated: CASSRAKAGLSTDTQYF. The V call is TRBV2, the J call TRBJ2-3; the match to TRBD2 covers 7 bases. V lost 8 bases, J lost 0 bases, and 14 bases stayed unmatched. Germline CDR1 reads SNHLY; CDR2 reads FYNNEI. The CDR3 has 17 amino acids.

The gene calls are TRBV7-8 and TRBJ1-1, with 9 bases identical to TRBD1. The V gene's germline CDR1 is SGHVS and CDR2 FQNEAQ. The trim removed 1 base at V and 3 bases at J, leaving 0 bases unmatched. The CDR3 has 14 residues. The CDR3 is CASSLGTGDTEAFF. In nucleotides, the CDR3 is TGTGCCAGCAGCTTAGGGACAGGGGACACTGAAGCTTTCTTT.

This chain links TRBV7-2 with TRBJ2-7, with 11 bases fitting TRBD1. Germline values: CDR1 SGHTA, CDR2 FQGNSA. The V segment lost 1 base and the J segment 2 bases; nucleotides outside the gene matches: 4. The CDR3 is 16 residues long. The CDR3 sequence: CASSLGGGQGAYEQYF. The CDR3 nucleotides read TGTGCCAGCAGCTTAGGCGGGGGACAGGGGGCCTACGAGCAGTACTTC.

This chain joins TRBV19 and TRBJ2-7, with no clear D. CDR1 is LNHDA and CDR2 is SQIVND in the germline V gene (reference sequence). With 4 bases removed from V and 5 bases from J, the gap between germline ends came to 6 bases. The CDR3 loop spans 11 amino acids. CDR3 loop: CASSTPDEQYF. The CDR3 bases are TGTGCCAGTAGTACCCCGGACGAGCAGTACTTC.

This clone was counted a single time. The chain combines TRBV7-6 with TRBJ1-5, with D maybe TRBD1 (6 bases). The CDR3 contains 15 residues. Between the trimmed V and J ends, which lost 1 base and 1 base, there was a span of 8 bases. The germline V gene has CDR1 SGHVS and CDR2 FNYEAQ. The CDR3 protein is CASSLGTDSNQPQHF. The DNA for the CDR3 is TGTGCCAGCAGCTTAGGGACAGACAGCAATCAGCCCCAGCATTTT.

This chain links TRBV7-3 with TRBJ2-3, with TRBD2 matching 11 bases. V was pared by 1 base and J by 1 base, with 4 bases of the junction left unmatched. Germline V CDR1 and CDR2: SGHTA, FQGTGA. The CDR3 spans 17 residues. As DNA, the CDR3 is TGTGCCAGCAGCTTAAGCGGACTAGCGGGCGGCACAGATACGCAGTATTTT. This sequence encodes CASSLSGLAGGTDTQYF. The full variable domain, its missing parts supplied by reference TRBV7-3 and TRBJ2-3, is GAGVSQTPSNKVTEKGKYVELRCDPISGHTALYWYRQSLGQGPEFLIYFQGTGAADDSGLPNDRFFAVRPEGSVSTLKIQRTERGDSAVYLCASSLSGLAGGTDTQYFGPGTRLTVL.

The chain links TRBV7-9 to TRBJ2-1, with 7 bases fitting TRBD2. The junction had 2 bases not matched to a gene; V was cut back by 3 bases and J by 3 bases. The CDR3 spans 14 residues. Germline V CDR1 and CDR2: SEHNR, FQNEAQ (reference sequence). CDR3 in amino acids: CASSLGGGYNEQFF. CDR3 in DNA: TGTGCCAGCAGCTTGGGCGGGGGCTACAATGAGCAGTTCTTC.

The chain has TRBV6-5 and TRBJ2-5; 11 bases map to TRBD2. The CDR3 runs to 15 residues. Germline V gene data show CDR1 as MNHEY and CDR2 as SVGAGI. V shed 5 bases and J 0 bases; nucleotides not matched to a gene: 2. CDR3 in amino acids: CASSQGLADQETQYF. The DNA of the CDR3 is TGTGCCAGCAGTCAGGGACTAGCGGACCAAGAGACCCAGTACTTC.

This chain joins TRBV9 and TRBJ1-1, with D unclear. The CDR3 loop spans 14 amino acids. With 0 bases removed from V and 1 base from J, the gap between germline ends came to 7 bases. Germline CDR1 and CDR2: SGDLS and YYNGEE. CDR3: CASSVGQANTEAFF. CDR3 nucleotides: TGTGCCAGCAGCGTAGGGCAGGCGAACACTGAAGCTTTCTTT.

This chain joins TRBV9 and TRBJ2-1; 11 nucleotides match TRBD2. The CDR3 sequence is 16 residues long. With V trimmed by 0 bases and J by 4 bases, 3 bases remained unmatched. Germline assignment: CDR1 SGDLS and CDR2 YYNGEE. CDR3 in DNA: TGTGCCAGCAGCGTAGCAACTAGCGGGAGATACAATGAGCAGTTCTTC. The encoded protein is CASSVATSGRYNEQFF.

Comment on this clone: One end of the junction is discordant with germline, which a read error may explain. V and J are TRBV7-3 and TRBJ1-4; D is ambiguous. The CDR3 has 13 amino acids. CDR1 and CDR2 (germline): SGHTA, FQGTGA. The CDR3 region has the DNA TGTGCCAGCAGCTTAAGTACTAAAGAAAAACTGTTTTTT. Its translation: CASSLSTKEKLFF. The variable domain in full, completed from reference TRBV7-3 and TRBJ1-4, reads GAGVSQTPSNKVTEKGKYVELRCDPISGHTALYWYRQSLGQGPEFLIYFQGTGAADDSGLPNDRFFAVRPEGSVSTLKIQRTERGDSAVYLCASSLSTKEKLFFGSGTQLSVL.

This clone was seen a handful of times. This chain joins TRBV10-3 and TRBJ1-1, with 7 bases that match TRBD1. CDR3 length equals 12 residues. CDR1 ENHRY and CDR2 SYGVKD come from the germline V gene. The ends lost 7 bases at V and 8 bases at J; junction bases unmatched: 7. CDR3 protein: CAIMSRGEEAFF. The CDR3 bases are TGTGCCATCATGAGCAGGGGGGAAGAAGCTTTCTTT.

The V and J genes are TRBV14 and TRBJ2-5, with D uncertain. The germline V and J ends were trimmed by 4 bases and 5 bases, with 17 bases remaining between them. The CDR3 runs to 15 residues. Germline loops: CDR1 SGHDN, CDR2 FVKESK. CDR3 residues: CASSPIGSLLETQYF. The CDR3 bases are TGTGCCAGCAGCCCGATAGGTAGCCTTCTCGAGACCCAGTACTTC. The full variable domain, completed using reference TRBV14 and TRBJ2-5, is EAGVTQFPSHSVIEKGQTVTLRCDPISGHDNLYWYRRVMGKEIKFLLHFVKESKQDESGMPNNRFLAERTGGTYSTLKVQPAELEDSGVYFCASSPIGSLLETQYFGPGTRLLVL.

V is TRBV28 and J is TRBJ2-5; D possibly corresponds to TRBD1 (6 bases). Deletions cut 5 bases from V and 2 bases from J, with 15 bases between. Germline CDR1 and CDR2: MDHEN and SYDVKM. The CDR3 length is 15 residues. DNA for the CDR3: TGTGCCAGCAGTGTGCCCTCGGACAGACAAGAGACCCAGTACTTC. Translating gives CASSVPSDRQETQYF.

V and J are TRBV27 and TRBJ1-1, with 8 bases fitting TRBD1. The CDR3 length is 19 residues. Germline loops: CDR1 MNHEY, CDR2 SMNVEV (reference sequence). J lost 4 bases, V lost 0 bases, and 16 bases had no gene match. CDR3 in DNA: TGTGCCAGCAGTTTATCGATTACCCTTGGGCGACAGGGGAGCACTGAAGCTTTCTTT. Protein product: CASSLSITLGRQGSTEAFF.

This clone appeared once. V is TRBV19 and J is TRBJ1-6; no clear D gene. Germline V gene sequence: CDR1 LNHDA, CDR2 SQIVND (reference sequence). The V end lost 7 bases, the J end lost 7 bases, and 14 bases lay between the germline ends. The CDR3 is 14 amino acids. CDR3 sequence (DNA): TGTGCCAGTATCTCGGCAGGTGTAAATTCACCCCTCCACTTT. Translating it yields CASISAGVNSPLHF. Full variable domain (outside the CDR3, taken from reference TRBV19 and TRBJ1-6): DGGITQSPKYLFRKEGQNVTLSCEQNLNHDAMYWYRQDPGQGLRLIYYSQIVNDFQKGDIAEGYSVSREKKESFPLTVTSAQKNPTAFYLCASISAGVNSPLHFGNGTRLTVT.

The chain employs TRBV27 and TRBJ1-4; D ambiguous. CDR1 is MNHEY and CDR2 is SMNVEV in the germline V gene (reference sequence). The CDR3 is 14 amino acids. Between the trimmed V and J ends, which lost 8 bases and 5 bases, there was a span of 15 bases. For the CDR3, the DNA is TGTGCCAGCCACCCTGGGCAACTGAATGAAAAACTGTTTTTT. Protein product: CASHPGQLNEKLFF.